Presented here are 22 T cell receptor beta chains from one specimen sequenced in a study of beta chain features in type 1 diabetes. Reverse transcribing all isolated RNA meant expressed TCRB transcripts were sequenced. Profiled with immunoSEQ multiplex PCR; TCRdb holds only in-frame clones, not every one. This repertoire shows about 150,000 clones, under 60% found once; its top ten account for around 0.45%. Sample: Tregs from blood. Receptors originate from a man aged 18-30 years in good health.

J is TRBJ1-2 and V is TRBV4-3, with 7 bases aligning to TRBD1. The trim removed 1 base at V and 4 bases at J, leaving 6 bases unmatched. Germline assignment: CDR1 LGHNA and CDR2 YSLEER. The CDR3 loop spans 15 amino acids. The CDR3 sequence is CASSQGRDSFYGYTF. The CDR3 bases are TGCGCCAGCAGCCAAGGCCGGGACAGTTTCTATGGCTACACCTTC.

The chain couples TRBV7-9 to TRBJ2-2; D unresolved. Trimming stripped 2 bases from V and 7 bases from J, with 8 bases between. Per the germline V gene, CDR1 is SEHNR and CDR2 is FQNEAQ (reference sequence). The CDR3 consists of 13 residues. The CDR3 is CASSLYESGELFF. The DNA for the CDR3 is TGTGCCAGCAGCTTATATGAGAGCGGGGAGCTGTTTTTT.

This clone was counted between two and nine times. The gene calls are TRBV7-9 and TRBJ2-5; a weak D match, TRBD1 (5 bases). CDR3 length: 17 amino acids. The V gene's germline CDR1 is SEHNR and CDR2 FQNEAQ (reference sequence). V was pared by 5 bases and J by 1 base, with 20 bases between. CDR3 residues: CASSPTSPGYIQETQYF. The CDR3 nucleotides are TGTGCCAGCAGCCCGACGAGTCCAGGGTACATCCAAGAGACCCAGTACTTC.

V usage is TRBV5-1 and J usage is TRBJ2-3, with a weak D call TRBD1 (5 bases). V was cut by 3 bases and J by 2 bases, with 10 bases left in between. The CDR3 has 14 residues. Looked up from germline, CDR1 is SGHRS and CDR2 is YFSETQ. The CDR3 sequence: CASSWGLPTDTQYF. DNA for the CDR3: TGCGCCAGCAGCTGGGGCCTCCCCACAGATACGCAGTATTTT.

This chain links TRBV5-4 with TRBJ2-7, with 7 bases that match TRBD2. The CDR3 length is 15 residues. The V gene end was trimmed by 4 bases and the J gene end by 3 bases; junction bases not matched to a gene: 10. Germline CDR1 SGHNT, CDR2 YYREEE (reference sequence). CDR3 in amino acids: CASSERGGPNYEQYF. The CDR3 region has the DNA TGTGCCAGCAGCGAGAGGGGAGGGCCCAACTACGAGCAGTACTTC.

The chain has TRBV28 and TRBJ2-2; the match to TRBD1 covers 9 bases. Trimming at V came to 6 bases and at J to 7 bases, leaving 12 bases not matched to a gene. Germline V gene sequence: CDR1 MDHEN, CDR2 SYDVKM. This CDR3 is built from 16 residues. In nucleotides, the CDR3 is TGTGCCAGCAGAAAAAAGGGACAGGGACCGGGCGGGGAGCTGTTTTTT. Translation: CASRKKGQGPGGELFF. Combining the CDR3 with reference TRBV28 and TRBJ2-2 gives the whole variable domain DVKVTQSSRYLVKRTGEKVFLECVQDMDHENMFWYRQDPGLGLRLIYFSYDVKMKEKGDIPEGYSVSREKKERFSLILESASTNQTSMYLCASRKKGQGPGGELFFGEGSRLTVL.

V usage is TRBV12-5 and J usage is TRBJ1-5; D is possibly TRBD1 (6 bases). The CDR3 runs 17 residues. Per germline, CDR1 LGHNT and CDR2 FRNRAP. V was clipped by 7 bases and J by 0 bases, with 19 bases between them. CDR3 residues: CASAPGQLAYSNQPQHF. The CDR3 DNA reads TGTGCTAGTGCCCCCGGACAGCTCGCTTATAGCAATCAGCCCCAGCATTTT. Variable domain in full (rest from reference TRBV12-5 and TRBJ1-5): DARVTQTPRHKVTEMGQEVTMRCQPILGHNTVFWYRQTMMQGLELLAYFRNRAPLDDSGMPKDRFSAEMPDATLATLKIQPSEPRDSAVYFCASAPGQLAYSNQPQHFGDGTRLSIL.

This sequence joins TRBV7-9 and TRBJ2-4, with TRBD2 matching over 7 bases. The CDR3 has 17 residues. V shed 2 bases and J 0 bases; nucleotides not matched to a gene: 7. CDR1 SEHNR and CDR2 FQNEAQ come from the germline V gene (reference sequence). In DNA form, the CDR3 reads TGTGCCAGCAGCTTATTGGGGAGCGGGGTAGCCAAAAACATTCAGTACTTC. It codes for CASSLLGSGVAKNIQYF.

This chain uses TRBV19 with TRBJ2-3, with 7 bases fitting TRBD2. The CDR3 has 14 residues. V lost 5 bases and J lost 4; bases outside the gene matches: 6. Germline V gene sequence: CDR1 LNHDA, CDR2 SQIVND (reference sequence). Written as DNA, the CDR3 is TGTGCCAGTAGTTATGGCGGGGGAGCAGATACGCAGTATTTT. As protein: CASSYGGGADTQYF.

This clone was detected once. The chain's CDR3 is CASSLGPGWTEAFF. The DNA for the CDR3 is TGTGCCAGCAGCTTAGGCCCAGGGTGGACTGAAGCTTTCTTT. This chain connects TRBV7-9 to TRBJ1-1, with TRBD1 as a possible D gene (5 bases). Trimming took 1 base from V and 5 from J, leaving 11 bases between them. This CDR3 comprises 14 residues. Germline lookup yields CDR1 SEHNR and CDR2 FQNEAQ (reference sequence).

The chain carries TRBV30 and TRBJ2-7; D is uncertain. This CDR3 has 10 amino acids. Germline CDR1 is GTSNPN and CDR2 is SVGIG (reference sequence). V was cut by 0 bases and J by 12 bases, with 9 bases left in between. This CDR3 reads CAWSVRSLYF. CDR3 DNA sequence: TGTGCCTGGAGTGTCCGGTCGTTGTACTTC.

Notes on this clone: One junction end does not reproduce the germline sequence, and a read error may be involved. The CDR3 sequence: CAISESRDRGEAFF. As DNA, the CDR3 is TGTGCCATCAGTGAGTCCAGGGACAGGGGAGAAGCTTTCTTT. The chain links TRBV6-5 to TRBJ1-1; 10 bases are shared with TRBD1. The germline CDR1 and CDR2 sequences are MNHEY and SVGAGI. This CDR3 spans 14 amino acids.

The chain recombines TRBV11-1 with TRBJ1-2, with 9 bases matching TRBD1. V shed 5 bases, J shed 4 bases, and the junction held 5 bases outside the gene matches. This CDR3 contains 14 residues. Germline assignment: CDR1 SGHAT and CDR2 FQDESV (reference sequence). CDR3 residues: CASSPATGGYGYTF. CDR3 DNA sequence: TGTGCCAGCAGCCCAGCGACAGGGGGCTATGGCTACACCTTC.

The chain joins TRBV4-2 to TRBJ2-3, with 7 positions matching TRBD2. V shed 0 bases, J shed 1 base, and the junction held 7 bases outside the gene matches. Per germline, CDR1 LGHNA and CDR2 YNFKEQ. The CDR3 totals 17 residues. The CDR3 bases are TGTGCCAGCAGCCAAGATCGTGGCGGGGGAGGCACAGATACGCAGTATTTT. Amino acids: CASSQDRGGGGTDTQYF.

This rearrangement joins TRBV5-6 to TRBJ2-7, with TRBD1 identical over 7 bases. V lost 0 bases to trimming and J lost 4 bases; unmatched junction nucleotides: 7. CDR1 and CDR2 from the germline V gene are SGHDT and YYEEEE. The CDR3 is 15 amino acids. The CDR3 spells CASSLEGQGVYEQYF. The CDR3 region has the DNA TGTGCCAGCAGCTTGGAGGGCCAGGGGGTTTACGAGCAGTACTTC.

The chain recombines TRBV7-8 with TRBJ2-7; D might be TRBD1 (5 bases). The CDR3 consists of 14 residues. The V end was cut by 7 bases, the J end by 3 bases, with 16 bases between. Germline V gene lookup returns CDR1 SGHVS and CDR2 FQNEAQ. CDR3 in DNA: TGTGCCAGCAAGTCGGTGGACATCGACTACGAGCAGTACTTC. Its protein product is CASKSVDIDYEQYF.

The chain is built from TRBV9 and TRBJ1-5, with unresolved D. V lost 0 bases and J lost 5, with 12 bases in between. The CDR3 spans 15 residues. Germline V CDR1 and CDR2: SGDLS, YYNGEE. CDR3 nucleotides: TGTGCCAGCAGCGTAGGATCGGCGGCCGATCAGCCCCAGCATTTT. This gives the protein CASSVGSAADQPQHF.

The chain carries TRBV28 and TRBJ2-2, with 9 bases that match TRBD2. The CDR3 is 18 amino acids. The germline CDR1 and CDR2 sequences are MDHEN and SYDVKM. V was clipped by 2 bases and J by 3 bases; unmatched bases: 10. DNA of the CDR3: TGTGCCAGCAGTTTACGGATAGCGGGAGTTTTCGACACCGGGGAGCTGTTTTTT. This encodes CASSLRIAGVFDTGELFF.

The rearrangement uses TRBV18 and TRBJ1-2; D is ambiguous. Per germline, CDR1 KGHSH and CDR2 LQKENI. V shed 2 bases and J shed 2 bases, with 6 bases lying between them. The CDR3 length is 13 residues. The CDR3 loop is CASSPAENYGYTF. CDR3 sequence (DNA): TGTGCCAGCTCACCAGCGGAAAACTATGGCTACACCTTC.

This clone showed up just a few times. The chain couples TRBV19 to TRBJ2-5; D is uncertain. Germline CDR1 is LNHDA and CDR2 is SQIVND (reference sequence). The CDR3 has 13 amino acids. Between the trimmed V and J ends, which lost 4 bases and 2 bases, there was a span of 8 bases. The CDR3 coding sequence is TGTGCCAGTAGTAGGTCAGTTCAAGAGACCCAGTACTTC. Protein sequence: CASSRSVQETQYF. The full variable domain, its missing parts supplied by reference TRBV19 and TRBJ2-5, is DGGITQSPKYLFRKEGQNVTLSCEQNLNHDAMYWYRQDPGQGLRLIYYSQIVNDFQKGDIAEGYSVSREKKESFPLTVTSAQKNPTAFYLCASSRSVQETQYFGPGTRLLVL.

The chain has TRBV5-1 and TRBJ1-1; possible D gene TRBD1, 5 bases. The V gene's germline CDR1 is SGHRS and CDR2 YFSETQ. The CDR3 contains 13 residues. Trimming stripped 6 bases from V and 3 bases from J, with 12 bases between. The CDR3 DNA reads TGCGCCAGCAAGCGCGGACAAGACACTGAAGCTTTCTTT. This sequence encodes CASKRGQDTEAFF.

This clone was observed a few times. The DNA for the CDR3 is TGTGCCAGCAGTACTAGCGGGCCCTACGAGCAGTACTTC. It encodes CASSTSGPYEQYF. The rearrangement uses TRBV28 and TRBJ2-7, with TRBD2 matching 9 bases. From germline, CDR1 is MDHEN and CDR2 SYDVKM. V shed 5 bases, J shed 2 bases, and the junction held 1 base outside the gene matches. The CDR3 is made up of 13 amino acids.